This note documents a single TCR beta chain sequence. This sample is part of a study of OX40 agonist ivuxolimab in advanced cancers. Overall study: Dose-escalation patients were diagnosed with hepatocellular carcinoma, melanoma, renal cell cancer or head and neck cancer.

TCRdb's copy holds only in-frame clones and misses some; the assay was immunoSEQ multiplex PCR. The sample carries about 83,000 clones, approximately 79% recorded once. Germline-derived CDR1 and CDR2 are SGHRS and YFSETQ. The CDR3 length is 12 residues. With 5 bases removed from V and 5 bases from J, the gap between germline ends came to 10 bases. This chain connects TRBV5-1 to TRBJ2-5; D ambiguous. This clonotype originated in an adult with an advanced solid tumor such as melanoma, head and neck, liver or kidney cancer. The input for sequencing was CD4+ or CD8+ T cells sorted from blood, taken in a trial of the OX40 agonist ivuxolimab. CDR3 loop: CASRDPRETQYF. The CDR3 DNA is TGCGCCAGCAGAGACCCAAGGGAGACCCAGTACTTC.